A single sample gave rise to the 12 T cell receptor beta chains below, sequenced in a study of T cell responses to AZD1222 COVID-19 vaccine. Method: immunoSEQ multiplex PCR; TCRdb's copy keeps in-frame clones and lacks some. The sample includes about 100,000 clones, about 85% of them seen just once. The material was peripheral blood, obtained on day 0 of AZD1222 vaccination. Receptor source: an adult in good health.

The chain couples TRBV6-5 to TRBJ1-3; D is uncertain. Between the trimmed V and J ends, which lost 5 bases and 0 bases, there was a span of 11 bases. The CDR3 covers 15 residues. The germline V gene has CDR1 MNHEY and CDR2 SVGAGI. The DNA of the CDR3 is TGTGCCAGCAGTCTTACGGCTAACTCTGGAAACACCATATATTTT. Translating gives CASSLTANSGNTIYF.

This CDR3 reads CSVDGLGGRYNEQFF. The CDR3 region has the DNA TGCAGCGTTGATGGTCTCGGGGGGAGGTACAATGAGCAGTTCTTC. J is TRBJ2-1 and V is TRBV29-1; 7 nucleotides align to TRBD2. This CDR3 has 15 residues. Per germline, CDR1 SQVTM and CDR2 ANQGSEA. V shed 3 bases and J 4 bases; nucleotides not matched to a gene: 9.

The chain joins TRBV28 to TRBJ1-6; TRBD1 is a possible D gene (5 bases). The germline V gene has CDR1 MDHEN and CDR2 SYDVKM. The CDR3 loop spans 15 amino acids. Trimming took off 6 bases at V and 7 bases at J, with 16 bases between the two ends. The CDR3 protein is CASRDATALNSPLHF. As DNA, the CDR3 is TGTGCCAGCAGGGATGCGACAGCACTAAATTCACCCCTCCACTTT.

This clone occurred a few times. The CDR3 sequence: CASSPTRGSNTEAFF. In DNA form, the CDR3 reads TGTGCCAGCTCACCTACTCGAGGTAGCAACACTGAAGCTTTCTTT. The chain has TRBV18 and TRBJ1-1; no definite D call. V lost 3 bases to trimming and J lost 2 bases, with 13 bases between them. CDR3 length equals 15 residues. The germline CDR1 and CDR2 sequences are KGHSH and LQKENI.

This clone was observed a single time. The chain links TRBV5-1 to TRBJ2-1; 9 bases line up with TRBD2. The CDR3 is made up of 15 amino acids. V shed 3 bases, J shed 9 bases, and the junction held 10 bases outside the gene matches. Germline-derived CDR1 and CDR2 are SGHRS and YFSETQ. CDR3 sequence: CASSSRLAEVGEQFF. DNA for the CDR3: TGCGCCAGCAGCTCAAGACTAGCGGAGGTAGGTGAGCAGTTCTTC.

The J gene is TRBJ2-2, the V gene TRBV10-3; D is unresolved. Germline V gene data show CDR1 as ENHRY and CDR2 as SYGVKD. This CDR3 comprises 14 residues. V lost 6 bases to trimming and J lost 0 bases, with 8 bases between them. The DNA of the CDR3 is TGTGCCATCAGCGCCGGGCCGAACACCGGGGAGCTGTTTTTT. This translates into CAISAGPNTGELFF.

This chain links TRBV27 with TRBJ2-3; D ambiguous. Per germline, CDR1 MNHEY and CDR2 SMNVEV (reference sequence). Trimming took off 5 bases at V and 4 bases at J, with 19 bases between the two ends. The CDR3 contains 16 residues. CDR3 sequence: CASSAPGRPIADTQYF. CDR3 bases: TGTGCCAGCAGTGCGCCTGGACGCCCGATAGCAGATACGCAGTATTTT.

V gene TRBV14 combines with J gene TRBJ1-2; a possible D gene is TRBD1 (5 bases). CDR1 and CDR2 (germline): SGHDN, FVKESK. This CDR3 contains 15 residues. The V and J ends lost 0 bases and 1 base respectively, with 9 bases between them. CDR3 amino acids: CASSQELGHNYGYTF. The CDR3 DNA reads TGTGCCAGCAGCCAAGAATTGGGGCATAACTATGGCTACACCTTC.

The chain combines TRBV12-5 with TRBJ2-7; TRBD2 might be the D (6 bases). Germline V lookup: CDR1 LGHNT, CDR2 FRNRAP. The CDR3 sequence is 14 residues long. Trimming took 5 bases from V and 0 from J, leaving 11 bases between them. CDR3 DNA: TGTGCTAGTGGTCCCCCGGGAGACTCCTACGAGCAGTACTTC. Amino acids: CASGPPGDSYEQYF.

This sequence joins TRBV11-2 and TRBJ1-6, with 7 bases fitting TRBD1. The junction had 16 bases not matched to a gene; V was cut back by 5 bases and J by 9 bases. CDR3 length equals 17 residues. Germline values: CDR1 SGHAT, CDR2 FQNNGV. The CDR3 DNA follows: TGTGCCAGCAGCCCGCCGACAGGGAGGGCTCCTACTTCACCCCTCCACTTT. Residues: CASSPPTGRAPTSPLHF.

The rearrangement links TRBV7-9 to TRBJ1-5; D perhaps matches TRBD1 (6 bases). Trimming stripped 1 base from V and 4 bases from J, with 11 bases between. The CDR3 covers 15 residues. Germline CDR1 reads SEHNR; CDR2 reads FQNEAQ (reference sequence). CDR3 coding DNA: TGTGCCAGCAGCTTAGGGGACACCGAGAATCAGCCCCAGCATTTT. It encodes CASSLGDTENQPQHF.

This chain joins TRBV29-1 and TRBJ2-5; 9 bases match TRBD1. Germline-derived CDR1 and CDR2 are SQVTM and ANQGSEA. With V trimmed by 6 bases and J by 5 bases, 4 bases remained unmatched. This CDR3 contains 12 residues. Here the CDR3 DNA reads TGCAGCGTAGGACAGGGGAGGGAGACCCAGTACTTC. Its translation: CSVGQGRETQYF.